This passage covers 25 T cell receptor beta chains from one sample sequenced in a study of type 1 and type 2 diabetes patients. PCR was run on genomic DNA. Amplification of the beta chain CDR3 used 30 forward and 13 reverse multiplex primers. TCRdb ran MiXCR on the multiplex PCR reads and lists one entry per CDR3 protein. The sample includes about 250,000 distinct CDR3 sequences, around 47% of them seen just once. The sequenced sample was peripheral blood mononuclear cells (PBMCs). The origin of the receptors is a man aged 18 to 29 with type 2 diabetes.

The chain links TRBV6-5 to TRBJ2-5, with a tentative D call TRBD1 (5 bases). Trimming stripped 2 bases from V and 2 bases from J, with 21 bases between. The CDR3 contains 18 residues. Germline V gene lookup returns CDR1 MNHEY and CDR2 SVGAGI. The CDR3 nucleotides are TGTGCCAGCAGTTACCTACGTGGTAGGGCAGGGAAGCAAGAGACCCAGTACTTC. This translates into CASSYLRGRAGKQETQYF.

This clonotype was detected only a few times. The chain uses TRBV19 and TRBJ2-7; D unresolved. Germline V gene sequence: CDR1 LNHDA, CDR2 SQIVND (reference sequence). V lost 3 bases and J 1 base, leaving 7 bases between the germline ends. The CDR3 loop spans 13 amino acids. CDR3 sequence: CASSIARSYEQYF. Written as DNA, the CDR3 is TGTGCCAGTAGTATCGCTCGTTCCTACGAGCAGTACTTC.

Remarks on this clonotype: Compared with germline, one end of the junction differs, possibly owing to a read error. CDR3 DNA sequence: TGCGCCAGCAGCCAAGGGTTCGGGCAGGGTTTGGGACTCGGCACTGAAGCTTTCTTT. Amino acids: CASSQGFGQGLGLGTEAFF. The chain recombines TRBV7-3 with TRBJ1-1, with D tentatively TRBD1 (5 bases). CDR1 and CDR2 (germline): SGHTA, FQGTGA. This CDR3 spans 19 amino acids. Variable domain in full (rest from reference TRBV7-3 and TRBJ1-1): GAGVSQTPSNKVTEKGKYVELRCDPISGHTALYWYRQSLGQGPEFLIYFQGTGAADDSGLPNDRFFAVRPEGSVSTLKIQRTERGDSAVYLCASSQGFGQGLGLGTEAFFGQGTRLTVV.

Details on this clonotype: A read error may produce the germline difference seen at one junction end. V gene TRBV19 combines with J gene TRBJ1-1; D not resolved. Germline V gene sequence: CDR1 LNHDA, CDR2 SQIVND (reference sequence). The CDR3 spans 14 residues. The CDR3 spells CASTGRAAGGEALF. CDR3 sequence (DNA): TGTGCCAGTACCGGCCGGGCGGCTGGCGGGGAAGCTCTCTTT.

This clonotype was seen a few times. This chain uses TRBV10-3 with TRBJ2-7; 10 bases are a match to TRBD2. This CDR3 has 16 amino acids. CDR1 is ENHRY, CDR2 SYGVKD, per germline. V shed 4 bases, J shed 0 bases, and the junction held 6 bases outside the gene matches. CDR3 amino acids: CAISGASGGSSYEQYF. The CDR3 DNA reads as TGTGCCATCAGTGGAGCTAGCGGGGGCTCCTCCTACGAGCAGTACTTC.

The gene calls are TRBV6-5 and TRBJ2-5, with 7 nucleotides matching TRBD2. The CDR3 covers 16 residues. Losses at the gene ends were 6 bases for V and 2 bases for J; bases not matched to a gene: 12. The germline gives CDR1 MNHEY, CDR2 SVGAGI. CDR3 bases: TGTGCCAGCAGCCCTCTTGGCGGGAGTCGGCAAGAGACCCAGTACTTC. It is translated as CASSPLGGSRQETQYF.

The genes are TRBV20-1 and TRBJ2-3; D is ambiguous. The CDR3 consists of 10 residues. With 4 bases removed from V and 6 bases from J, the gap between germline ends came to 5 bases. CDR1 is DFQATT, CDR2 SNEGSKA, per germline (reference sequence). CDR3 protein: CSATDDTQYF. CDR3 DNA: TGCAGTGCTACTGATGATACGCAGTATTTT.

The rearrangement links TRBV30 to TRBJ1-6, with D maybe TRBD1 (5 bases). Germline V gene data show CDR1 as GTSNPN and CDR2 as SVGIG (reference sequence). This CDR3 comprises 16 residues. The ends were cut back, 0 bases at V and 8 bases at J, with 17 bases in the middle. Here the CDR3 reads CAWSVPQGRGDSPLHF. CDR3 coding DNA: TGTGCCTGGAGTGTACCCCAGGGTAGAGGGGATTCACCCCTCCACTTT.

Written as DNA, the CDR3 is TGTGCCACCAGCAGAGGCTCACTAAATGAGCAGTTCTTC. Protein sequence: CATSRGSLNEQFF. The genes are TRBV15 and TRBJ2-1; no firm D call. Trimming removed 1 base from V and 7 bases from J, with 8 bases in between. CDR1 is LNHNV and CDR2 is YYDKDF in the germline V gene (reference sequence). The CDR3 is 13 amino acids.

The V gene is TRBV19, the J gene TRBJ1-2; D is perhaps TRBD1 (6 bases). The CDR3 extends over 13 amino acids. The germline CDR1 and CDR2 sequences are LNHDA and SQIVND (reference sequence). Trimming pared 4 bases from V and 7 bases from J, leaving 13 bases between. The CDR3 DNA reads as TGTGCCAGTAGTACAGGGGAATGGTTTGGCTACACCTTC. Its translation is CASSTGEWFGYTF.

This chain links TRBV19 with TRBJ1-1, with TRBD1 matching over 10 bases. The CDR3 sequence is 13 residues long. Germline trimming cut 6 bases from V and 4 bases from J; bases unmatched to any gene: 2. Per the germline V gene, CDR1 is LNHDA and CDR2 is SQIVND (reference sequence). For the CDR3, the DNA is TGTGCCAGTAGCAGGACAGGGGGCACTGAAGCTTTCTTT. It codes for CASSRTGGTEAFF. The whole variable domain, filled in from reference TRBV19 and TRBJ1-1, reads DGGITQSPKYLFRKEGQNVTLSCEQNLNHDAMYWYRQDPGQGLRLIYYSQIVNDFQKGDIAEGYSVSREKKESFPLTVTSAQKNPTAFYLCASSRTGGTEAFFGQGTRLTVV.

The chain combines TRBV7-2 with TRBJ1-6, with 8 bases identical to TRBD1. CDR3 length: 16 residues. Per the germline V gene, CDR1 is SGHTA and CDR2 is FQGNSA. V lost 5 bases, J lost 5 bases, and 8 bases stayed unmatched. The CDR3 sequence is CASSRIPGQDNSPLHF. CDR3 DNA: TGTGCCAGCAGCAGGATCCCGGGACAGGATAATTCACCCCTCCACTTT.

In this sample, this clonotype turned up a few times. V is TRBV28 and J is TRBJ1-2; 7 bases are shared with TRBD1. Germline V gene sequence: CDR1 MDHEN, CDR2 SYDVKM. J lost 7 bases, V lost 1 base, and 3 bases had no gene match. The CDR3 contains 13 residues. The CDR3 DNA reads TGTGCCAGCAGTTTATCAACAGGGGCTGGCTACACCTTC. Its translation: CASSLSTGAGYTF.

A word on this clonotype: A much larger clonotype is one base distant, so this may be a read error. No conserved phenylalanine or tryptophan is present at the end of the CDR3, so a read error is the likely explanation. This rearrangement joins TRBV19 to TRBJ2-7; 8 bases are a match to TRBD1. This CDR3 has 12 residues. The V gene end was trimmed by 11 bases and the J gene end by 2 bases; junction bases not matched to a gene: 5. Looked up from germline, CDR1 is LNHDA and CDR2 is SQIVND (reference sequence). The CDR3 loop reads CAWGQATYEQYL. The CDR3 nucleotides read TGTGCCTGGGGACAGGCGACCTACGAGCAGTACCTC.

This rearrangement joins TRBV15 to TRBJ2-5; D possibly corresponds to TRBD1 (7 bases). V was shortened by 5 bases and J by 2 bases, with 18 bases between the two germline ends. The germline gives CDR1 LNHNV, CDR2 YYDKDF (reference sequence). The CDR3 spans 16 residues. CDR3 nucleotide sequence: TGTGCCACCAGCCGCGGAGGGACAGAGAATCAAGAGACCCAGTACTTC. Translation gives CATSRGGTENQETQYF. Full variable domain (missing parts from reference TRBV15 and TRBJ2-5): DAMVIQNPRYQVTQFGKPVTLSCSQTLNHNVMYWYQQKSSQAPKLLFHYYDKDFNNEADTPDNFQSRRPNTSFCFLDIRSPGLGDTAMYLCATSRGGTENQETQYFGPGTRLLVL.

This chain connects TRBV10-3 to TRBJ2-1; 10 bases line up with TRBD1. Germline V gene lookup returns CDR1 ENHRY and CDR2 SYGVKD. Trimming took 10 bases from V and 4 from J; bases not matched to a gene: 10. The CDR3 sequence is 15 residues long. The CDR3: CASRTRDRGYNEQFF. The DNA for the CDR3 is TGTGCCAGCCGGACCCGGGACAGGGGATACAATGAGCAGTTCTTC.

The chain links TRBV14 to TRBJ2-2, with no clear D. The CDR3 totals 14 residues. Looked up from germline, CDR1 is SGHDN and CDR2 is FVKESK. Trimming pared 2 bases from V and 6 bases from J, leaving 10 bases between. This chain's CDR3 is CASSQLTSSGELFF. CDR3 in DNA: TGTGCCAGCAGCCAACTGACAAGTTCCGGGGAGCTGTTTTTT.

The rearrangement links TRBV20-1 to TRBJ2-7; 11 nucleotides match TRBD2. The V gene's germline CDR1 is DFQATT and CDR2 SNEGSKA (reference sequence). This CDR3 is 16 amino acids long. After removal of 0 bases from V and 5 bases from J, the junction contained 9 bases not matched to a gene. Here the CDR3 DNA reads TGCAGTGCTAGAGACCCAAGACTAGCGGGAAGACACGAGCAGTACTTC. Encoded protein: CSARDPRLAGRHEQYF.

This clonotype was counted between two and nine times. V and J are TRBV29-1 and TRBJ1-2; a possible D gene is TRBD1 (5 bases). The CDR3 is 12 amino acids. V lost 4 bases and J lost 7, with 13 bases in between. CDR1 and CDR2 from the germline V gene are SQVTM and ANQGSEA. The CDR3 sequence: CSVGDRIGGYTF. The CDR3 nucleotides are TGCAGCGTTGGGGACCGCATAGGTGGCTACACCTTC.

This clonotype appeared a few times. J is TRBJ2-1 and V is TRBV2, with 9 positions matching TRBD2. Germline V lookup: CDR1 SNHLY, CDR2 FYNNEI. With 2 bases clipped from V and 8 bases from J, the junction kept 10 bases outside the gene matches. The CDR3 is 16 amino acids. DNA for the CDR3: TGTGCCAGCAGTGAACTAGCGGGACCGTACAAGGATGAGCAGTTCTTC. Its protein is CASSELAGPYKDEQFF.

The chain employs TRBV2 and TRBJ1-2, with D hard to call. The V gene lost 3 bases and the J gene lost 6 bases, with 11 bases spanning the gap. This CDR3 spans 13 amino acids. Germline V gene data show CDR1 as SNHLY and CDR2 as FYNNEI. In DNA form, the CDR3 reads TGTGCCAGCAGTGAGAACCAGGAGGATGGCTACACCTTC. It codes for CASSENQEDGYTF. Filled out from reference TRBV2 and TRBJ1-2, the complete variable domain reads EPEVTQTPSHQVTQMGQEVILRCVPISNHLYFYWYRQILGQKVEFLVSFYNNEISEKSEIFDDQFSVERPDGSNFTLKIRSTKLEDSAMYFCASSENQEDGYTFGSGTRLTVV.

There are a few counts of this clonotype. The chain combines TRBV12-3 or TRBV12-4 with TRBJ1-5, with D perhaps matching TRBD1 (5 bases). The length of the CDR3 is 15 residues. With 6 bases removed from V and 6 bases from J, the gap between germline ends came to 18 bases. The CDR3 region has the DNA TGTGCCAGCAGCCCCGGGACCCTGAGGCGTCAGCCCCAGCATTTT. Translating it yields CASSPGTLRRQPQHF.

The chain couples TRBV5-1 to TRBJ1-6, with no clear D. Germline V gene data show CDR1 as SGHRS and CDR2 as YFSETQ. The CDR3 is 13 residues long. The V end was cut by 7 bases, the J end by 12 bases, with 17 bases between. The CDR3 spells CASAVVGGRPLHF. The CDR3 nucleotides read TGCGCCAGCGCCGTGGTTGGTGGGCGACCCCTCCACTTT.

This clonotype appeared a few times. The chain carries TRBV19 and TRBJ1-2; 9 positions match TRBD1. The CDR3 length is 12 residues. V shed 9 bases and J 8 bases; nucleotides not matched to a gene: 7. CDR1 LNHDA and CDR2 SQIVND come from the germline V gene (reference sequence). The CDR3 region has the DNA TGTGCCAGCAAAACAGGGGGCGTAGGCTACACCTTC. Its protein is CASKTGGVGYTF. Based on the CDR3 plus reference TRBV19 and TRBJ1-2, the full variable domain is DGGITQSPKYLFRKEGQNVTLSCEQNLNHDAMYWYRQDPGQGLRLIYYSQIVNDFQKGDIAEGYSVSREKKESFPLTVTSAQKNPTAFYLCASKTGGVGYTFGSGTRLTVV.

This clonotype was counted between two and nine times. V and J are TRBV13 and TRBJ2-1, with D unclear. The germline CDR1 and CDR2 sequences are PRHDT and FYEKMQ (reference sequence). This CDR3 spans 12 amino acids. Trimming cost V 5 bases and J 6 bases, with 8 bases left between them. In nucleotides, the CDR3 is TGTGCCAGCAGCCCCCTCGGCAATGAGCAGTTCTTC. Its translation: CASSPLGNEQFF. Drawing the rest from reference TRBV13 and TRBJ2-1, the complete variable domain is AAGVIQSPRHLIKEKRETATLKCYPIPRHDTVYWYQQGPGQDPQFLISFYEKMQSDKGSIPDRFSAQQFSDYHSELNMSSLELGDSALYFCASSPLGNEQFFGPGTRLTVL.